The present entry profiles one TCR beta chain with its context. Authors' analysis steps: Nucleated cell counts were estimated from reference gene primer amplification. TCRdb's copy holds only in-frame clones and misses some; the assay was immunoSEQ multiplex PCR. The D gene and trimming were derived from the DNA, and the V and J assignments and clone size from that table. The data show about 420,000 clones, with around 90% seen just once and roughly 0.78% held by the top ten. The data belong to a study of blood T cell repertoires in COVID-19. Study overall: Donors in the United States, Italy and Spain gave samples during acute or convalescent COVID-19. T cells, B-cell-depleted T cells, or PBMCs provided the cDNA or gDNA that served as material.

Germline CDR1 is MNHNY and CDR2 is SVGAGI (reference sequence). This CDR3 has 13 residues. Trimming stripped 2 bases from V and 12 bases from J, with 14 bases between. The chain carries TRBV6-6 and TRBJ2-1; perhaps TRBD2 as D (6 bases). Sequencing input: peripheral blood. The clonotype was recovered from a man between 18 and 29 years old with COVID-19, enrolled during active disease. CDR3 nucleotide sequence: TGTGCCAGCAGTTACCCGGGAGCCAAGGGGCAGTTCTTC. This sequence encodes CASSYPGAKGQFF.